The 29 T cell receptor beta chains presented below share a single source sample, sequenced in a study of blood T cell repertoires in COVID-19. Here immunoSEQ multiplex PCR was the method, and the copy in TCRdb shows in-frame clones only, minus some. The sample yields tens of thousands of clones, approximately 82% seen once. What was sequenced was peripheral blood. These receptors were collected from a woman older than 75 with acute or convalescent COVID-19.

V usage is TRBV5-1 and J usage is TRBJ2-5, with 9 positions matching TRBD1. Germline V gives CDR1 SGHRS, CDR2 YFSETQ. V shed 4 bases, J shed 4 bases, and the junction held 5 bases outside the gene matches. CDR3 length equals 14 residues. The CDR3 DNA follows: TGCGCCAGCAGCCCTGGACAGGGGCGAGAGACCCAGTACTTC. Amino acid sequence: CASSPGQGRETQYF.

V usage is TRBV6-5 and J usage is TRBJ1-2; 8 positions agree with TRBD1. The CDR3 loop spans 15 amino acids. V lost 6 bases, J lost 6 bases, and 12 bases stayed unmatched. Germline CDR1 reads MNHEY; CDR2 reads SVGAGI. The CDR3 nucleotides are TGTGCCAGCAGGATAAACAGGGGGAGAGGCGATGGCTACACCTTC. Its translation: CASRINRGRGDGYTF.

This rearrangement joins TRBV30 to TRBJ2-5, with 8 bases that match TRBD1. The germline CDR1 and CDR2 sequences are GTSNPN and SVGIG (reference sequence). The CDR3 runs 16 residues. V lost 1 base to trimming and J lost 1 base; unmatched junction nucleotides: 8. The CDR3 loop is CAWSGGQGTVQETQYF. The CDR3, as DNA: TGTGCCTGGAGTGGAGGACAGGGCACGGTCCAAGAGACCCAGTACTTC.

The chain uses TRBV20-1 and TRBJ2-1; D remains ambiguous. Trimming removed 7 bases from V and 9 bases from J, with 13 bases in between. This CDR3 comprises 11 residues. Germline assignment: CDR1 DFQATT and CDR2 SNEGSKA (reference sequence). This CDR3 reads CSVYNRPEQFF. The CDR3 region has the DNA TGCAGTGTCTATAACCGCCCTGAGCAGTTCTTC.

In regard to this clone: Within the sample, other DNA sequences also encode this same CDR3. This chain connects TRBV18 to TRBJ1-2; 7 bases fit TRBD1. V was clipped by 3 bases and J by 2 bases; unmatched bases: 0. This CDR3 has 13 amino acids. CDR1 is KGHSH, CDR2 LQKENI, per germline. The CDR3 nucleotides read TGTGCCAGCTCACCGGACAGGAACTATGGCTACACCTTC. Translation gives CASSPDRNYGYTF.

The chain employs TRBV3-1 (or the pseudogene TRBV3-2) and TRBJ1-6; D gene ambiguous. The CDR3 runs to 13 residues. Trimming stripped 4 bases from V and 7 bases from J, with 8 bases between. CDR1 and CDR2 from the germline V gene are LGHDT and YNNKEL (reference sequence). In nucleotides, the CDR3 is TGTGCCAGCAGCCTTCGGGTAAATTCACCCCTCCACTTT. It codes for CASSLRVNSPLHF.

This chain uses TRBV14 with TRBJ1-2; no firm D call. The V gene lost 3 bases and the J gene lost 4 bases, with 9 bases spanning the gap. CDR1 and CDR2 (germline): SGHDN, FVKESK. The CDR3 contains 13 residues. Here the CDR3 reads CASSHDPGYGYTF. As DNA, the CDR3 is TGTGCCAGCAGCCACGACCCAGGCTATGGCTACACCTTC.

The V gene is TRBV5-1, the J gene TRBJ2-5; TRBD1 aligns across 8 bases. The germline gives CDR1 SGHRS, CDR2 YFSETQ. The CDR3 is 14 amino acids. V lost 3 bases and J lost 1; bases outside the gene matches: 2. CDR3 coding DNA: TGCGCCAGCAGCTGGGGGACAGGCCAAGAGACCCAGTACTTC. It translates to CASSWGTGQETQYF.

The CDR3 here is CASSIGTSGVAGEQFF. In DNA form, the CDR3 reads TGTGCCAGTAGTATAGGGACTAGCGGGGTGGCTGGTGAGCAGTTCTTC. The V call is TRBV19, the J call TRBJ2-1; 12 bases match TRBD2. Germline lookup yields CDR1 LNHDA and CDR2 SQIVND (reference sequence). After removal of 1 base from V and 9 bases from J, the junction contained 7 bases not matched to a gene. The CDR3 has 16 residues.

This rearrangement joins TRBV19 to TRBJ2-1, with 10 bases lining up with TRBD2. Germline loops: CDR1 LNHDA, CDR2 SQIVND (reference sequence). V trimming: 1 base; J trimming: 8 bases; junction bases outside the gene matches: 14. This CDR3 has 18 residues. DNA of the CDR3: TGTGCCAGTAGTATAGGGGCTAGCGGGAGTTTACTTCACCATGAGCAGTTCTTC. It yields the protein CASSIGASGSLLHHEQFF.

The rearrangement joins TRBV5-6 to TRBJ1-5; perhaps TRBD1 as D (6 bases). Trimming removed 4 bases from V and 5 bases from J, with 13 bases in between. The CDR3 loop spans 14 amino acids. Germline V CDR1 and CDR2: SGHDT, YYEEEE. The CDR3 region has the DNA TGTGCCAGCAGCCCCGGGGGGGCGGATCAGCCCCAGCATTTT. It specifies CASSPGGADQPQHF.

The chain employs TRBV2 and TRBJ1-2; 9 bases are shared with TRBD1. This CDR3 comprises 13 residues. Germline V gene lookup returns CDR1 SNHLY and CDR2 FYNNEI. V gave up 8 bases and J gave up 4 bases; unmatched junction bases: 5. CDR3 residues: CASVGQGPYGYTF. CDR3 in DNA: TGTGCCAGCGTGGGACAGGGCCCCTATGGCTACACCTTC. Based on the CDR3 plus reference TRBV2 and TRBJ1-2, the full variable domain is EPEVTQTPSHQVTQMGQEVILRCVPISNHLYFYWYRQILGQKVEFLVSFYNNEISEKSEIFDDQFSVERPDGSNFTLKIRSTKLEDSAMYFCASVGQGPYGYTFGSGTRLTVV.

The CDR3, as DNA: TGCGCCAGCAGCTTATCTTCACAGACTAATTCACCCCTCCACTTT. It translates to CASSLSSQTNSPLHF. The chain links TRBV5-1 to TRBJ1-6; no definite D call. Per the germline V gene, CDR1 is SGHRS and CDR2 is YFSETQ. The CDR3 contains 15 residues. V lost 2 bases, J lost 6 bases, and 12 bases lay in between.

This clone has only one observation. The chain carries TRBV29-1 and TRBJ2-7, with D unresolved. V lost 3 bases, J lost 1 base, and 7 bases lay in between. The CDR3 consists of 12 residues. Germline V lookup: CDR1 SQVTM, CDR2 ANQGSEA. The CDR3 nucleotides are TGCAGCGTTGATGCAGGATCCTACGAGCAGTACTTC. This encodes CSVDAGSYEQYF.

CDR3 bases: TGTGCCAGCAGCCAACCCTACCGGCTAGTAGGTACAGATACGCAGTATTTT. Its translation: CASSQPYRLVGTDTQYF. The chain recombines TRBV3-1 (or the pseudogene TRBV3-2) with TRBJ2-3; D unclear. The CDR3 spans 17 residues. Germline V gives CDR1 LGHDT, CDR2 YNNKEL (reference sequence). Trimming took 2 bases from V and 3 from J, leaving 18 bases between them.

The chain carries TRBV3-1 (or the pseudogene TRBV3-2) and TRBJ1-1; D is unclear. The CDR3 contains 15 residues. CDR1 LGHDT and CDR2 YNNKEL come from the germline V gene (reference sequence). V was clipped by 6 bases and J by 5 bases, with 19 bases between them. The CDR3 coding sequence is TGTGCCAGCAGTCCACCGCCTAGAGGGAGGACTGAAGCTTTCTTT. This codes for CASSPPPRGRTEAFF.

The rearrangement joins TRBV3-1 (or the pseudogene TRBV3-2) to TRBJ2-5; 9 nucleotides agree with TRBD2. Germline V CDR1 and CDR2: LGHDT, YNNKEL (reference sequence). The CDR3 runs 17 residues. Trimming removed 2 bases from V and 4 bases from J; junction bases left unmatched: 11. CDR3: CASSQPGSAGGGETQYF. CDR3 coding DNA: TGTGCCAGCAGCCAACCCGGAAGCGCGGGAGGGGGAGAGACCCAGTACTTC.

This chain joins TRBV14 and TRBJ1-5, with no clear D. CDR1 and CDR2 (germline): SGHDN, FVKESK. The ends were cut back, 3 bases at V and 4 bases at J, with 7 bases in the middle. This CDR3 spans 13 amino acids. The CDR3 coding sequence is TGTGCCAGCAGCCAGGGCCTTAATCAGCCCCAGCATTTT. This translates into CASSQGLNQPQHF.

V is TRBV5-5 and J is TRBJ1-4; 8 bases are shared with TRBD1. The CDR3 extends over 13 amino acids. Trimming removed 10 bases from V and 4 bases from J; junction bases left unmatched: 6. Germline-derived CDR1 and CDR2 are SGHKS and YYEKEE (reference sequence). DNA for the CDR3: TGTGCCTCCAGGGGGCTGGGTAATGAAAAACTGTTTTTT. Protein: CASRGLGNEKLFF.

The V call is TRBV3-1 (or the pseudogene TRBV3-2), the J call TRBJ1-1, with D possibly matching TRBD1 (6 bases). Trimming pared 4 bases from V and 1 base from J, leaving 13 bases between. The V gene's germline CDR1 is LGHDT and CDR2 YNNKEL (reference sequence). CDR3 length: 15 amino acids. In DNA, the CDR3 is TGTGCCAGCAGCCCATTCGGACAGCCGAACACTGAAGCTTTCTTT. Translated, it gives CASSPFGQPNTEAFF.

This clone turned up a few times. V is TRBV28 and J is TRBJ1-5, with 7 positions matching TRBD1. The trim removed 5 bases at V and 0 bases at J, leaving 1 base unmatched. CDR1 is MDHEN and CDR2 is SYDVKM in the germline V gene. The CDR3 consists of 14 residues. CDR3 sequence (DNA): TGTGCCAGCAGTACAGGGGTTAGCAATCAGCCCCAGCATTTT. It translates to CASSTGVSNQPQHF. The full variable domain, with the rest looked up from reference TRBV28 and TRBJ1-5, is DVKVTQSSRYLVKRTGEKVFLECVQDMDHENMFWYRQDPGLGLRLIYFSYDVKMKEKGDIPEGYSVSREKKERFSLILESASTNQTSMYLCASSTGVSNQPQHFGDGTRLSIL.

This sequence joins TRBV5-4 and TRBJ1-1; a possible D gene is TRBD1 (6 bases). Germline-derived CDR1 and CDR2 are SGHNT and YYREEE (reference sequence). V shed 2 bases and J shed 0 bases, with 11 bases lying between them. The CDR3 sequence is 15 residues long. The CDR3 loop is CASSFGQLMNTEAFF. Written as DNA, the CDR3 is TGTGCCAGCAGCTTTGGACAGCTCATGAACACTGAAGCTTTCTTT.

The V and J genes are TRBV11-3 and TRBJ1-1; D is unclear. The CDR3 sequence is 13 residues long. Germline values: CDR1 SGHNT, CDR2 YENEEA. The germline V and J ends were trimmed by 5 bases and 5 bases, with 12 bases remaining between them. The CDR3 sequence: CASSLRRRTEAFF. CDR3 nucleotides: TGTGCCAGCAGCCTCAGAAGGAGGACTGAAGCTTTCTTT.

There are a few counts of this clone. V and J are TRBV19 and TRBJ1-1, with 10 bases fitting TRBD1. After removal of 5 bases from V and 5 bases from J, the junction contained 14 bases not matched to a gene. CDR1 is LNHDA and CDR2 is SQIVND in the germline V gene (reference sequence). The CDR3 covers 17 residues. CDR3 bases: TGTGCCAGTAGTCCCCTCCCGGGACAGGGGAAAAGGACTGAAGCTTTCTTT. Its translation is CASSPLPGQGKRTEAFF.

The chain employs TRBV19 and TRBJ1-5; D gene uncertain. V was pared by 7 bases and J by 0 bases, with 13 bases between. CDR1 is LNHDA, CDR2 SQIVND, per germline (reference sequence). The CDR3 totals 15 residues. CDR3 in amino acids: CASTTGSYSNQPQHF. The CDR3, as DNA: TGTGCCAGTACCACCGGTTCATATAGCAATCAGCCCCAGCATTTT.

CDR3 coding DNA: TGTGCCAGCAGCCGTCTGGGGGGCGGGAGGGCCGACAATGAGCAGTTCTTC. This translates into CASSRLGGGRADNEQFF. J is TRBJ2-1 and V is TRBV3-1 (or the pseudogene TRBV3-2); 9 nucleotides line up with TRBD2. Germline V lookup: CDR1 LGHDT, CDR2 YNNKEL (reference sequence). The CDR3 sequence is 17 residues long. J was trimmed by 5 bases and V by 4 bases; bases with no gene match: 12.

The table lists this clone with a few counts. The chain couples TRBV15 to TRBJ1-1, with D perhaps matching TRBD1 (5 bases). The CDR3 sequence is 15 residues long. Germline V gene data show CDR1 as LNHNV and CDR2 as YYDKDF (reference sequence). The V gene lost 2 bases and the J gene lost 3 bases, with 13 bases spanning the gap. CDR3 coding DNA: TGTGCCACCAGCAGACGGGGGGTAGGGGACACTGAAGCTTTCTTT. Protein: CATSRRGVGDTEAFF.

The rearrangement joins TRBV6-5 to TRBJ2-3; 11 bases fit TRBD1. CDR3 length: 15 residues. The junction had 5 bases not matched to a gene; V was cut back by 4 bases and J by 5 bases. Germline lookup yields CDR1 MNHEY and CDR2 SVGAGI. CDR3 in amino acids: CASSFGQGAGDTQYF. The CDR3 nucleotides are TGTGCCAGCAGTTTCGGACAGGGGGCGGGAGATACGCAGTATTTT.

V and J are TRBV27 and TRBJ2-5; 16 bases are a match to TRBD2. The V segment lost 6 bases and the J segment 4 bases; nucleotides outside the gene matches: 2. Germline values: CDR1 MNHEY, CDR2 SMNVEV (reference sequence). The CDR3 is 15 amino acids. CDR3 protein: CASSGTSGRGETQYF. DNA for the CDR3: TGTGCCAGCAGCGGGACTAGCGGGAGGGGAGAGACCCAGTACTTC.